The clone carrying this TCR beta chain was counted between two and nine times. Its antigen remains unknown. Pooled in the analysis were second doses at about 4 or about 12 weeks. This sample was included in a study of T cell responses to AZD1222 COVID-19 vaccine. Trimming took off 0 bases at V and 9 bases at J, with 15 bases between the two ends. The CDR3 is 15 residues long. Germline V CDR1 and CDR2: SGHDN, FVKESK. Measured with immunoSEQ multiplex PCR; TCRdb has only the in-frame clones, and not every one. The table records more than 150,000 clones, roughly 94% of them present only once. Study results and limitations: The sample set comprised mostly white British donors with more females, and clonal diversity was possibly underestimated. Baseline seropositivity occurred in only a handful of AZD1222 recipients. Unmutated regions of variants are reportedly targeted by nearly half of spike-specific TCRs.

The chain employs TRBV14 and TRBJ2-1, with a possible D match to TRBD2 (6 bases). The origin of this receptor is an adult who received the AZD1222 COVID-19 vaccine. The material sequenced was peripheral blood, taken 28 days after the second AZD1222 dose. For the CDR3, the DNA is TGTGCCAGCAGCCAAGAAGATGGGGGGTTTAGTGAGCAGTTCTTC. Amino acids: CASSQEDGGFSEQFF.